These 13 T cell receptor beta chains came from one sample sequenced in a study of early T cells in non-severe SARS-CoV-2 infection. TCRdb processed the 5' RACE reads anew with MiXCR; each CDR3 protein has one entry. Among approximately 80,000 distinct CDR3 sequences listed, over 9.5% were seen once. The sequenced sample was whole blood. These receptors were obtained from an adult who was a healthcare worker with PCR-confirmed SARS-CoV-2 infection or an uninfected control (not recorded which).

This clonotype was detected only a few times. The chain is built from TRBV20-1 and TRBJ2-3; TRBD2 matches 7 bases. CDR1 and CDR2 from the germline V gene are DFQATT and SNEGSKA (reference sequence). The junction had 8 bases not matched to a gene; V was cut back by 2 bases and J by 9 bases. This CDR3 has 13 residues. The CDR3: CSARKLALGTQYF. CDR3 in DNA: TGCAGTGCTAGAAAACTAGCGCTAGGCACGCAGTATTTT.

This clonotype was counted at least ten times. The chain combines TRBV12-3 or TRBV12-4 with TRBJ1-5; D gene ambiguous. Trimming left V 1 base short and J 7 bases short, with 8 bases between. This CDR3 comprises 13 residues. In DNA, the CDR3 is TGTGCCAGCAGTTTAGAGTTCCGCCAGCCCCAGCATTTT. Its translation: CASSLEFRQPQHF.

In its sample, this clonotype was seen many times. V and J are TRBV29-1 and TRBJ2-3, with 11 bases that match TRBD2. CDR1 SQVTM and CDR2 ANQGSEA come from the germline V gene. The ends lost 3 bases at V and 6 bases at J; junction bases unmatched: 11. The CDR3 extends over 16 amino acids. The CDR3 here is CSVDLTSGGLGDTQYF. The CDR3 DNA sequence: TGCAGCGTTGATTTAACTAGCGGGGGTCTTGGGGATACGCAGTATTTT.

The chain is built from TRBV28 and TRBJ2-7; TRBD1 or TRBD2 may be the D gene (5 bases each). V lost 7 bases, J lost 6 bases, and 13 bases lay in between. CDR1 is MDHEN and CDR2 is SYDVKM in the germline V gene. The CDR3 consists of 12 residues. Here the CDR3 reads CASTTRGSEQYF. The CDR3 DNA is TGTGCCAGCACCACGAGGGGTTCCGAGCAGTACTTC.

This clonotype was found many times. The V call is TRBV12-3 or TRBV12-4, the J call TRBJ1-5; 10 positions match TRBD1. The trim removed 7 bases at V and 7 bases at J, leaving 7 bases unmatched. The CDR3 covers 14 residues. CDR3 residues: CASKGTGENQPQHF. In DNA, the CDR3 is TGTGCCAGCAAGGGGACAGGGGAGAACCAGCCCCAGCATTTT.

The V gene is TRBV4-2, the J gene TRBJ2-7; D could derive from TRBD1 or TRBD2 (5 bases each). Germline V lookup: CDR1 LGHNA, CDR2 YNFKEQ. This CDR3 has 13 residues. Trimming removed 3 bases at V and 6 bases at J, with 12 bases between. The CDR3 is CASSQGPMAEQYF. Here the CDR3 DNA reads TGTGCCAGCAGCCAGGGACCGATGGCCGAGCAGTACTTC.

This clonotype has at least ten counts. The chain couples TRBV11-2 to TRBJ2-3; maybe TRBD1 (7 bases). The CDR3 consists of 14 residues. The V gene's germline CDR1 is SGHAT and CDR2 FQNNGV. Trimming took 5 bases from V and 3 from J, leaving 12 bases between them. CDR3 sequence (DNA): TGTGCCAGCAGCCAGGGGGGCGGAACAGATACGCAGTATTTT. This encodes CASSQGGGTDTQYF. Full variable domain (outside the CDR3, taken from reference TRBV11-2 and TRBJ2-3): EAGVAQSPRYKIIEKRQSVAFWCNPISGHATLYWYQQILGQGPKLLIQFQNNGVVDDSQLPKDRFSAERLKGVDSTLKIQPAKLEDSAVYLCASSQGGGTDTQYFGPGTRLTVL.

This clonotype was seen at least ten times. The chain links TRBV6-1 to TRBJ1-2; D remains ambiguous. The CDR3 extends over 15 amino acids. Germline CDR1 MNHNS, CDR2 SASEGT. V gave up 7 bases and J gave up 7 bases, with 22 bases separating them. DNA of the CDR3: TGTGCCAGCACCTTCGCCAGGCTGATCGTGGGTGGCTACACCTTC. Residues: CASTFARLIVGGYTF.

This clonotype was picked up many times. V usage is TRBV7-6 and J usage is TRBJ2-2, with TRBD1 identical over 7 bases. CDR1 is SGHVS and CDR2 is FNYEAQ in the germline V gene. V lost 2 bases to trimming and J lost 1 base; unmatched junction nucleotides: 4. This CDR3 has 16 amino acids. The CDR3 nucleotides read TGTGCCAGCAGCTTACCCCGGACAGGGAACACCGGGGAGCTGTTTTTT. Translation gives CASSLPRTGNTGELFF.

V is TRBV7-2 and J is TRBJ2-3, with 7 positions matching TRBD2. Per the germline V gene, CDR1 is SGHTA and CDR2 is FQGNSA. The CDR3 loop spans 19 amino acids. The V segment lost 0 bases and the J segment 11 bases; nucleotides outside the gene matches: 23. CDR3 nucleotide sequence: TGTGCCAGCAGCTTAGCGCTTCGCAAGGGAGGCTCTCCTGGGGGGGGGCAGTATTTT. It yields the protein CASSLALRKGGSPGGGQYF.

This clonotype was counted at least ten times. This sequence joins TRBV29-1 and TRBJ2-3; 7 bases are shared with TRBD1. The CDR3 contains 14 residues. Germline loops: CDR1 SQVTM, CDR2 ANQGSEA. Trimming removed 7 bases from V and 1 base from J; junction bases left unmatched: 8. CDR3 residues: CSALGQHRTDTQYF. In nucleotides, the CDR3 is TGCAGCGCCCTGGGACAGCACCGCACAGATACGCAGTATTTT.

This clonotype was observed many times. The V call is TRBV18, the J call TRBJ2-1; no clear D. The V gene's germline CDR1 is KGHSH and CDR2 LQKENI. The V and J ends lost 3 bases and 5 bases respectively, with 14 bases between them. The CDR3 is 15 amino acids. The DNA of the CDR3 is TGTGCCAGCTCACCTGACGTGGGAACTGACAATGAGCAGTTCTTC. This sequence encodes CASSPDVGTDNEQFF.

This clonotype was seen a few times. The J gene is TRBJ2-1, the V gene TRBV24-1; D gene unclear. V dropped 0 bases and J dropped 13 bases, with 9 bases sitting between them. CDR3 size: 12 residues. Germline V gene sequence: CDR1 KGHDR, CDR2 SFDVKD. In nucleotides, the CDR3 is TGTGCCACCAGTGATTTGGAGCGTCACCAGTTCTTC. Protein product: CATSDLERHQFF.